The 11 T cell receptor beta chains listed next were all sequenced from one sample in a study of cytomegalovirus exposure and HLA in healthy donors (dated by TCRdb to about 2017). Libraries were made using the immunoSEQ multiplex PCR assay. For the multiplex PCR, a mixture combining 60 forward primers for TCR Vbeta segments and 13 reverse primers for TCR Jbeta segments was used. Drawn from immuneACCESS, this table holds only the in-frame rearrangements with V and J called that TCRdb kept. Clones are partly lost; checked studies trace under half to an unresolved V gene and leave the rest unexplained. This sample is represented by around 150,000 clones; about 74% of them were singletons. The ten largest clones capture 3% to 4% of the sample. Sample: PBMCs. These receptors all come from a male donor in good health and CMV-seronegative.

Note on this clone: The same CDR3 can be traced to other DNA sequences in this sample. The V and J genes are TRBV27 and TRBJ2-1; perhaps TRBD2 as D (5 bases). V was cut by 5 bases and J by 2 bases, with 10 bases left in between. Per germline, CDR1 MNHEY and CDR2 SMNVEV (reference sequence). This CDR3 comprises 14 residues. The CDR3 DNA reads TGTGCCAGCAGTCCAGGACTCCCCTACAATGAGCAGTTCTTC. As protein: CASSPGLPYNEQFF.

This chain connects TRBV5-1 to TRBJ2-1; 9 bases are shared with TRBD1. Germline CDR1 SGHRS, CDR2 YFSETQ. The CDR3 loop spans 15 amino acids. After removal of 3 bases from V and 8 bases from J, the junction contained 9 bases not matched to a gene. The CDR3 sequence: CASSSTGGVGDEQFF. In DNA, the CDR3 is TGCGCCAGCAGCTCTACAGGGGGCGTCGGGGATGAGCAGTTCTTC.

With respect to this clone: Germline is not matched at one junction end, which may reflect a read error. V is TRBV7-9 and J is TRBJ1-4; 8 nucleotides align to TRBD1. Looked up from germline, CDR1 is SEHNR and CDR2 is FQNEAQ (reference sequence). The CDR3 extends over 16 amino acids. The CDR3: CSSSLDDRGGDEKLFF. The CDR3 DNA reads TGTTCCAGCAGTCTCGACGACAGGGGAGGGGATGAAAAACTGTTTTTT.

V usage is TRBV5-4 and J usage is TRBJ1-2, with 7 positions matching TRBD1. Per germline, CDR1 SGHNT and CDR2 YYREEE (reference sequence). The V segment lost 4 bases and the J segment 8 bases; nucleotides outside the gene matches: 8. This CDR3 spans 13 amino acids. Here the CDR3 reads CASSPDRERGYTF. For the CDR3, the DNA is TGTGCCAGCAGCCCCGACAGGGAACGGGGCTACACCTTC.

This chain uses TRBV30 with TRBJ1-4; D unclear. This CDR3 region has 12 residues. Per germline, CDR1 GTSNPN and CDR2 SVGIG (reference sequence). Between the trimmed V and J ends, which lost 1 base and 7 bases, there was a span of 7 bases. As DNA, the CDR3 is TGTGCCTGGAGTGACAGTCCTGAAAAACTGTTTTTT. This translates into CAWSDSPEKLFF.

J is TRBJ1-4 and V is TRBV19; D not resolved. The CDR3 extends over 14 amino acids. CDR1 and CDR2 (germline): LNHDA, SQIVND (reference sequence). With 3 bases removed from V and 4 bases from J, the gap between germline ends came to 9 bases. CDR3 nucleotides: TGTGCCAGTAGTATGAACCAGATTAATGAAAAACTGTTTTTT. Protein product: CASSMNQINEKLFF.

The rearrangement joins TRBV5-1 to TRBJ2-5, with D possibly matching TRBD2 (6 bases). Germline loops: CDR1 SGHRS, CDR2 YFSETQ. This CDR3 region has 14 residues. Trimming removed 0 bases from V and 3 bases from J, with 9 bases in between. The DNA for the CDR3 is TGCGCCAGCAGCTTGGTTCCGGGGGAAGAGACCCAGTACTTC. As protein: CASSLVPGEETQYF.

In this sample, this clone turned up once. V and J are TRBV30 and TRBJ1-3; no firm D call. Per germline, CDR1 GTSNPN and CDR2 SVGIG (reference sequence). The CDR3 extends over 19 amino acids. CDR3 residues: CAASFLGGRGVLSGNTIYF. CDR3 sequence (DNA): TGTGCGGCCTCCTTCCTAGGTGGCCGCGGGGTACTCTCTGGAAACACCATATATTTT. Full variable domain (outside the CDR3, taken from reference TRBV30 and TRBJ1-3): SQTIHQWPATLVQPVGSPLSLECTVEGTSNPNLYWYRQAAGRGLQLLFYSVGIGQISSEVPQNLSASRPQDRQFILSSKKLLLSDSGFYLCAASFLGGRGVLSGNTIYFGEGSWLTVV.

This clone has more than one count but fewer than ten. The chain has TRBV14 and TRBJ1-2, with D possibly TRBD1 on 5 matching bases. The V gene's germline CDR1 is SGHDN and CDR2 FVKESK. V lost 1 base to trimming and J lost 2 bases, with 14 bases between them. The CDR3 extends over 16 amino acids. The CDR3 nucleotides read TGTGCCAGCAGCCAAGGGTGGGCCAGGGCGAACTATGGCTACACCTTC. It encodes CASSQGWARANYGYTF.

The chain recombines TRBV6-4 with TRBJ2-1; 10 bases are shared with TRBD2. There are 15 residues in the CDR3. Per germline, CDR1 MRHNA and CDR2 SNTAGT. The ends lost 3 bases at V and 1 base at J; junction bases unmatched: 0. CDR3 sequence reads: CASSELAGSYNEQFF. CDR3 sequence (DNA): TGTGCCAGCAGTGAACTAGCGGGGTCCTACAATGAGCAGTTCTTC.

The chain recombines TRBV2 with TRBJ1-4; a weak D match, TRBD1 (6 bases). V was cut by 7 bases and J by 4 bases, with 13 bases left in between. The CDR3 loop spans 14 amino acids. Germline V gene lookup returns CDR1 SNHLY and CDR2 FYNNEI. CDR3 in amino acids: CASTRTAINEKLFF. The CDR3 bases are TGTGCCAGCACGCGGACAGCTATTAATGAAAAACTGTTTTTT.